Listed below are T cell receptor beta chains from one sample, sequenced in a study of blood T cell repertoires in COVID-19. Profiling relied on immunoSEQ multiplex PCR, and the TCRdb table lists in-frame clones only, not all of them. The sample consists of about 100,000 clones, 75% to 95% of them appearing once. The sample taken for sequencing was peripheral blood. Source of these receptors: a human donor in a cohort sampled during active COVID-19. Both conserved end residues are part of each CDR3. The D gene is left open where the match is weak. Clone size is shown for a subset of rows, as once, few, many or a class of expanded clone.

V	D	size	J	DNA	CDR3
TRBV6-2/TRBV6-3	TRBD1	.	TRBJ1-5	TGTGCCAGCAGCCCCTGGAGGGACAGGGATCAGCCCCAGCATTTT	CASSPWRDRDQPQHF
TRBV27	.	.	TRBJ1-5	TGTGCCAGCAGTTTAACAGGTCGGAATCAGCCCCAGCATTTT	CASSLTGRNQPQHF
TRBV27	TRBD1	.	TRBJ2-2	TGTGCCAGCAGTTCGTCTCAACAGGGGCGGGTCGGGGAGCTGTTTTTT	CASSSSQQGRVGELFF
TRBV5-8	.	.	TRBJ2-5	TGTGCCAGCAGCTACACACCCCGGGATCCTAAAGAGACCCAGTACTTC	CASSYTPRDPKETQYF
TRBV7-6	.	.	TRBJ1-3	TGTGCCAGCAGCGCGGCTGGGTACTCTGGAAACACCATATATTTT	CASSAAGYSGNTIYF
TRBV5-4	TRBD1	once	TRBJ1-1	TGTGCCATGAAAGGCCTACAGGGGGCGGATGAAGCTTTCTTT	CAMKGLQGADEAFF
TRBV7-2	.	once	TRBJ2-3	TGTGCCAGCAGCTTACGGGTCTCGTCCGGACTCACCACAGATACGCAGTATTTT	CASSLRVSSGLTTDTQYF
TRBV11-2	.	.	TRBJ1-1	TGTGCCAGCAGCTTATCGAGGACTGAAGCTTTCTTT	CASSLSRTEAFF
TRBV6-2/TRBV6-3	TRBD2	few	TRBJ2-1	TGTGCCAGCAGTTACTCCCCAGCGGGAGGTATCTACAATGAGCAGTTCTTC	CASSYSPAGGIYNEQFF
TRBV12-5	TRBD2	once	TRBJ2-3	TGTGCTAGTGGTTTGACCCCGGGACTAGCGGGCACAGATACGCAGTATTTT	CASGLTPGLAGTDTQYF
TRBV9	.	.	TRBJ2-5	TGTGCCAGCAGCGTAGAGTCTAGCACAGAGACCCAGTACTTC	CASSVESSTETQYF
TRBV7-9	.	.	TRBJ2-7	TGTGCCAGCAGCTTTGAGTACTACGAGCAGTACTTC	CASSFEYYEQYF
TRBV19	TRBD1	.	TRBJ2-1	TGTGCCACTTCGACAGGGTCCCCCTACAATGAGCAGTTCTTC	CATSTGSPYNEQFF
TRBV19	.	few	TRBJ2-7	TGTGCCAGTAGTATAGCCCGACAGAGCTCCTACGAGCAGTACTTC	CASSIARQSSYEQYF
TRBV27	TRBD1	.	TRBJ2-7	TGTGCCACCAGTTTTGGGACAGATTACGAGCAGTACTTC	CATSFGTDYEQYF
TRBV5-1	TRBD1	.	TRBJ1-2	TGCGCCAGCAGCTTGCAACAGGGGCATGGCTACACCTTC	CASSLQQGHGYTF
TRBV15	TRBD1	.	TRBJ2-5	TGTGCCACCAGCCCCCGGACAGGGCGAGAGACCCAGTACTTC	CATSPRTGRETQYF
TRBV4-1	.	once	TRBJ1-2	TGCGCCAGCAGCCAGGACCGACAGGAAAACTATGGCTACACCTTC	CASSQDRQENYGYTF
TRBV14	.	few	TRBJ1-6	TGTGCCAGCAGCCCGGGCGGGGGACCCCTCCACTTT	CASSPGGGPLHF
TRBV11-3	TRBD1	.	TRBJ2-2	TGTGCCAGCAGCTTGACGACAGGGGGCGACACCGGGGAGCTGTTTTTT	CASSLTTGGDTGELFF
TRBV20-1	TRBD2	.	TRBJ2-5	TGCAGTGCTAATGAAGCGGGGGAGACCCAGTACTTC	CSANEAGETQYF
TRBV2	TRBD1	.	TRBJ2-2	TGTGCCAGCAGCTCCAGGGGGCTTGGGACCGGGGAGCTGTTTTTT	CASSSRGLGTGELFF
TRBV11-2	.	.	TRBJ1-2	TGTGCCAGCAGCTTAGGAAGGGATTTCCAGGGGCGAGTTAACTATGGCTACACCTTC	CASSLGRDFQGRVNYGYTF
TRBV7-9	TRBD1	.	TRBJ2-1	TGTGCCAGCAGCTTAGTTGGGCAGGGGGTGAATGAGCAGTTCTTC	CASSLVGQGVNEQFF
TRBV13	TRBD1	.	TRBJ2-3	TGTGCCCCCAGCGCCGGACAGGGGGGGACCGGGGGGCTCACAGATACGCAGTATTTT	CAPSAGQGGTGGLTDTQYF
TRBV6-5	TRBD2	.	TRBJ2-5	TGTGCCAGCAGTTACGGGGGTTCGGGGGGGCCAGAGACCCAGTACTTC	CASSYGGSGGPETQYF
TRBV29-1	.	once	TRBJ1-2	TGCAGCGTCCCCGTCACAGGGAACTATGGCTACACCTTC	CSVPVTGNYGYTF
TRBV7-2	.	.	TRBJ1-5	TGTGCCAGCAGCTTAGCGCTACAGGGAAGGCAGCCCCAGCATTTT	CASSLALQGRQPQHF
TRBV10-3	.	.	TRBJ2-7	TGTGCCATCAGTGAAAGAGACTACGAGCAGTACTTC	CAISERDYEQYF
TRBV6-5	TRBD1	.	TRBJ1-2	TGTGCCAGCAGTCCGAACAGGGGAGGCGGCTACACCTTC	CASSPNRGGGYTF
TRBV28	.	.	TRBJ2-7	TGTGCCAGCAGCCCCTTTTCCTACGAGCAGTACTTC	CASSPFSYEQYF
TRBV24-1	.	.	TRBJ1-1	TGTGCCACCAGTGATGGGAGCAACACTGAAGCTTTCTTT	CATSDGSNTEAFF
TRBV4-1	.	.	TRBJ2-7	TGCGCCAGCAGCCAAGAAAGTCAGGGCTCCGGAGCCTACGAGCAGTACTTC	CASSQESQGSGAYEQYF
TRBV28	.	.	TRBJ1-1	TGTGCCAGCAGTTTCGAACAGATGAACACTGAAGCTTTCTTT	CASSFEQMNTEAFF
TRBV7-9	.	.	TRBJ2-5	TGTGCCAGCAGCCCAGTGACCGGGGAGACCCAGTACTTC	CASSPVTGETQYF
TRBV25-1	.	.	TRBJ1-2	TGTGCCAGCAGTGCCCCGGGATCCCTCACATGGGGCTACACCTTC	CASSAPGSLTWGYTF
TRBV5-1	.	.	TRBJ2-5	TGCGCCAGCAGCTTGGTTCCGGGGGTGGAGACCCAGTACTTC	CASSLVPGVETQYF
TRBV7-6	TRBD1	.	TRBJ2-7	TGTGCCAGCAGCCCCGGGACAGCCTTCTACGAGCAGTACTTC	CASSPGTAFYEQYF
TRBV5-1	TRBD2	.	TRBJ2-7	TGCGCCAGCAGCTTGATTAGCGGGAGCTACGAGCAGTACTTC	CASSLISGSYEQYF
TRBV5-1	TRBD1	.	TRBJ2-6	TGCGCCAGCAGCTCGCCGGGACAGTACTCTGGGGCCAACGTCCTGACTTTC	CASSSPGQYSGANVLTF
TRBV27	.	.	TRBJ2-2	TGTGCCAGCTATGGAGGACCCACCGGGGAGCTGTTTTTT	CASYGGPTGELFF
TRBV18	TRBD1	once	TRBJ1-1	TGTGCCAGCTCACCACCGGGACAGAACCTTAGGGACACTGAAGCTTTCTTT	CASSPPGQNLRDTEAFF
TRBV5-4	.	.	TRBJ2-7	TGTGCCAGCCGTGAGGGGGAACTATCCTACGAGCAGTACTTC	CASREGELSYEQYF
TRBV4-1	TRBD1	.	TRBJ2-3	TGCGCCAGCAGCCAAGAAAGGGGACAGGAGACAGATACGCAGTATTTT	CASSQERGQETDTQYF
TRBV6-2/TRBV6-3	TRBD2	.	TRBJ2-3	TGTGCCAGCAGTCCCCGGACTAGCGGCAAGGGCACAGATACGCAGTATTTT	CASSPRTSGKGTDTQYF
TRBV19	.	.	TRBJ2-7	TGTGCCACCTCTCGGAGGGGGCCATCCTACGAGCAGTACTTC	CATSRRGPSYEQYF
TRBV7-6	TRBD1	.	TRBJ2-1	TGTGCCAGCAGCTTGGGACAGCGCTACAATGAGCAGTTCTTC	CASSLGQRYNEQFF
TRBV24-1	.	.	TRBJ2-2	TGTGCCACCGAGAGGACCGGGGAGCTGTTTTTT	CATERTGELFF
TRBV7-7	TRBD1	once	TRBJ1-5	TGTGCCAAGGGACCCGCCCGACAGGGAAGGGGTCAGCCCCAGCATTTT	CAKGPARQGRGQPQHF
TRBV19	.	once	TRBJ1-4	TGTGCCAGTAGCCTGAGGCCTGAAAAACTGTTTTTT	CASSLRPEKLFF
TRBV6-5	.	.	TRBJ1-2	TGTGCCAGCAGTCCGACAGGTTCTTATGTTAGGGCCTTC	CASSPTGSYVRAF
TRBV7-6	TRBD1	few	TRBJ1-6	TGTGCCAGCAGCCCCTGGGACAGGGGGGATAATTCACCCCTCCACTTT	CASSPWDRGDNSPLHF
TRBV27	TRBD2	.	TRBJ2-7	TGTGCCAGCCGGGTTAGCGGGAGCTACGAGCAGTACTTC	CASRVSGSYEQYF
TRBV27	.	once	TRBJ2-7	TGTGCCAGCAGGCATACCCAGACTGACTCCTACGAGCAGTACTTC	CASRHTQTDSYEQYF
TRBV5-1	TRBD2	.	TRBJ2-7	TGCGCCAGCAGCTTGGAACTAGCGGGAATTTACGAGCAGTACTTC	CASSLELAGIYEQYF
TRBV6-2/TRBV6-3	TRBD2	.	TRBJ2-1	TGTGCCAGCAGTTACCATAGCGGGGAGTACAATGAGCAGTTCTTC	CASSYHSGEYNEQFF
TRBV12-3/TRBV12-4	TRBD1	.	TRBJ1-2	TGTGCCAGCAGCTGGACAGGGGCTGGTGGCTACACCTTC	CASSWTGAGGYTF